This passage covers 24 T cell receptor beta chains from one sample sequenced in a study of blood T cell repertoires in COVID-19. The repertoire was sequenced with immunoSEQ multiplex PCR; TCRdb's copy has only in-frame clones and lacks some. The sample yields 350,000 or so clones, 65% to 85% seen once. Material: peripheral blood. The receptors stem from a man between 25 and 39 years old with active or convalescent COVID-19.

This clone appeared a few times. The chain joins TRBV28 to TRBJ1-2, with 9 positions matching TRBD1. Germline V lookup: CDR1 MDHEN, CDR2 SYDVKM. This CDR3 comprises 14 residues. With V trimmed by 6 bases and J by 7 bases, 9 bases remained unmatched. CDR3 nucleotides: TGTGCCAGCAGCCCGACAGGGGGAAGGATTGGCTACACCTTC. Protein sequence: CASSPTGGRIGYTF.

V usage is TRBV15 and J usage is TRBJ1-3, with a tentative D call TRBD1 (6 bases). CDR1 LNHNV and CDR2 YYDKDF come from the germline V gene (reference sequence). The CDR3 has 17 amino acids. V was trimmed by 0 bases and J by 0 bases, leaving 12 bases between them. CDR3 nucleotides: TGTGCCACCAGCAGAGATTGGGGACATTCCTCTGGAAACACCATATATTTT. Its protein is CATSRDWGHSSGNTIYF.

This clone was seen many times. Germline and junction disagree at one end, which may indicate a read error. The chain uses TRBV18 and TRBJ1-2; D unclear. This CDR3 spans 14 amino acids. The germline V gene encodes CDR1 KGHSH and CDR2 LQKENI. CDR3 protein: CASSPRSTFGGYTF. In nucleotides, the CDR3 is TGTGCCAGCTCCCCACGGAGTACCTTCGGGGGCTACACCTTC.

J is TRBJ1-5 and V is TRBV5-6; 8 bases are a match to TRBD1. V shed 4 bases, J shed 10 bases, and the junction held 7 bases outside the gene matches. Germline V gene data show CDR1 as SGHDT and CDR2 as YYEEEE. This CDR3 has 13 residues. The CDR3 coding sequence is TGTGCCAGCAGCAAGGACAGGGCTGATCCCCAGCATTTT. Its translation: CASSKDRADPQHF. The entire variable domain, with the rest obtained from reference TRBV5-6 and TRBJ1-5, is as follows: DAGVTQSPTHLIKTRGQQVTLRCSPKSGHDTVSWYQQALGQGPQFIFQYYEEEERQRGNFPDRFSGHQFPNYSSELNVNALLLGDSALYLCASSKDRADPQHFGDGTRLSIL.

The J gene is TRBJ2-1, the V gene TRBV27; 11 nucleotides match TRBD1. Trimming took 3 bases from V and 6 from J; bases not matched to a gene: 4. Germline assignment: CDR1 MNHEY and CDR2 SMNVEV (reference sequence). The length of the CDR3 is 15 residues. The CDR3 DNA sequence: TGTGCCAGCAGTTTTCTCGGGACAGGGGGCAATGAGCAGTTCTTC. It yields the protein CASSFLGTGGNEQFF.

This clone has just a few counts. The V and J genes are TRBV12-3 or TRBV12-4 and TRBJ1-5, with 8 bases fitting TRBD1. This CDR3 is 13 amino acids long. V lost 6 bases, J lost 6 bases, and 4 bases stayed unmatched. As DNA, the CDR3 is TGTGCCAGCAGGGACAGGGCCGGTCAGCCCCAGCATTTT. Its protein is CASRDRAGQPQHF.

The chain recombines TRBV29-1 with TRBJ2-1, with 11 nucleotides matching TRBD2. Germline CDR1 and CDR2: SQVTM and ANQGSEA. There are 14 residues in the CDR3. After removal of 4 bases from V and 6 bases from J, the junction contained 5 bases not matched to a gene. The DNA of the CDR3 is TGCAGCGTTGTAGCGGGGGGGCCTAGCAATGAGCAGTTCTTC. This codes for CSVVAGGPSNEQFF.

Worth noting for this clone: With a much larger clone just one base away, this may be a read error. V is TRBV28 and J is TRBJ2-1, with 11 bases aligning to TRBD2. CDR1 and CDR2 (germline): MDHEN, SYDVKM. The CDR3 is 14 amino acids. V dropped 5 bases and J dropped 6; count of bases not matched to a gene: 3. Here the CDR3 reads CASSRLAGFNEQFF. The DNA of the CDR3 is TGTGCCAGCAGTCGACTAGCGGGATTCAATGAGCAGTTCTTC.

The chain joins TRBV4-1 to TRBJ2-3; TRBD2 aligns across 11 bases. V dropped 1 base and J dropped 5; count of bases not matched to a gene: 2. This CDR3 spans 15 amino acids. The V gene's germline CDR1 is MGHRA and CDR2 YSYEKL. The chain's CDR3 is CASSQAGTSGDTQYF. The CDR3 bases are TGCGCCAGCAGCCAAGCCGGGACTAGCGGAGATACGCAGTATTTT.

The gene calls are TRBV1 and TRBJ2-7; the tabulated D call, TRBD1, remains unverified against the DNA. TRBV1 is a pseudogene locus. This CDR3 is built from 15 residues. The DNA for the CDR3 is TGCACCAGCAGCCCCCCCCTGGGGCCCTCCTACGAGCAGTACTTC. It is translated as CTSSPPLGPSYEQYF.

This clone was counted a single time. The V gene is TRBV9, the J gene TRBJ2-5, with D perhaps matching TRBD2 (7 bases). Germline loops: CDR1 SGDLS, CDR2 YYNGEE. Deletions cut 0 bases from V and 5 bases from J, with 14 bases between. This CDR3 region has 15 residues. The DNA of the CDR3 is TGTGCCAGCAGCGTAGGGGCGGGGGCATTGGAGACCCAGTACTTC. This sequence encodes CASSVGAGALETQYF. Full variable domain (outside the CDR3, taken from reference TRBV9 and TRBJ2-5): DSGVTQTPKHLITATGQRVTLRCSPRSGDLSVYWYQQSLDQGLQFLIQYYNGEERAKGNILERFSAQQFPDLHSELNLSSLELGDSALYFCASSVGAGALETQYFGPGTRLLVL.

This clone was counted once. The chain carries TRBV14 and TRBJ2-1; weak D call: TRBD1 (6 bases). This CDR3 region has 15 residues. Germline-derived CDR1 and CDR2 are SGHDN and FVKESK. Trimming stripped 0 bases from V and 12 bases from J, with 18 bases between. DNA for the CDR3: TGTGCCAGCAGCCAAGAAAGCGGCTTAGGGGGTAGGCAGTTCTTC. Translation gives CASSQESGLGGRQFF.

V gene TRBV19 combines with J gene TRBJ2-1; D uncertain. Trimming took 3 bases from V and 0 from J, leaving 9 bases between them. The CDR3 sequence is 15 residues long. The germline V gene has CDR1 LNHDA and CDR2 SQIVND (reference sequence). In nucleotides, the CDR3 is TGTGCCAGTAGTATCGAGGTCCACTCCTACAATGAGCAGTTCTTC. Translated: CASSIEVHSYNEQFF.

The CDR3 coding sequence is TGCGCCAGCAGCTTGATTGCGAACGGGGAGCTGTTTTTT. Protein product: CASSLIANGELFF. The chain is built from TRBV5-1 and TRBJ2-2; D is unclear. The germline V and J ends were trimmed by 1 base and 7 bases, with 8 bases remaining between them. The CDR3 totals 13 residues. Germline CDR1 is SGHRS and CDR2 is YFSETQ.

The genes are TRBV5-1 and TRBJ2-7; 9 nucleotides line up with TRBD1. V dropped 4 bases and J dropped 5; count of bases not matched to a gene: 7. The CDR3 contains 14 residues. Looked up from germline, CDR1 is SGHRS and CDR2 is YFSETQ. The CDR3 nucleotides are TGCGCCAGCAGCCTTACAGGGGGCGGGGACGAGCAGTACTTC. It codes for CASSLTGGGDEQYF. The full variable domain, with the rest looked up from reference TRBV5-1 and TRBJ2-7, is KAGVTQTPRYLIKTRGQQVTLSCSPISGHRSVSWYQQTPGQGLQFLFEYFSETQRNKGNFPGRFSGRQFSNSRSEMNVSTLELGDSALYLCASSLTGGGDEQYFGPGTRLTVT.

In DNA, the CDR3 is TGTGCCACCCAGGCAGGGAACACTGAAGCTTTCTTT. Translation gives CATQAGNTEAFF. The chain recombines TRBV15 with TRBJ1-1; the D is unclear. The CDR3 totals 12 residues. V was shortened by 8 bases and J by 1 base, with 8 bases between the two germline ends. Germline CDR1 is LNHNV and CDR2 is YYDKDF (reference sequence).

The J gene is TRBJ2-7, the V gene TRBV11-1, with D possibly matching TRBD1 (6 bases). The CDR3 consists of 14 residues. V was pared by 5 bases and J by 4 bases, with 15 bases between. Germline V gives CDR1 SGHAT, CDR2 FQDESV (reference sequence). Here the CDR3 reads CASSAGTSLYEQYF. CDR3 DNA sequence: TGTGCCAGCAGCGCCGGGACAAGCTTGTACGAGCAGTACTTC.

The chain couples TRBV2 to TRBJ2-7; a possible D gene is TRBD2 (5 bases). The CDR3 has 14 residues. With 6 bases removed from V and 2 bases from J, the gap between germline ends came to 14 bases. The germline gives CDR1 SNHLY, CDR2 FYNNEI. In nucleotides, the CDR3 is TGTGCCAGCAGGGACTCTCCACCAACCTACGAGCAGTACTTC. Residues: CASRDSPPTYEQYF. Combining the CDR3 with reference TRBV2 and TRBJ2-7 gives the whole variable domain EPEVTQTPSHQVTQMGQEVILRCVPISNHLYFYWYRQILGQKVEFLVSFYNNEISEKSEIFDDQFSVERPDGSNFTLKIRSTKLEDSAMYFCASRDSPPTYEQYFGPGTRLTVT.

The chain couples TRBV6-2 or TRBV6-3 to TRBJ2-3; no clear D. Germline V gene sequence: CDR1 MNHEY, CDR2 SVGEGT. The CDR3 is 13 amino acids. V gave up 2 bases and J gave up 4 bases, with 7 bases separating them. Here the CDR3 reads CASSYLGPDTQYF. As DNA, the CDR3 is TGTGCCAGCAGTTACCTAGGTCCAGATACGCAGTATTTT.

The chain combines TRBV9 with TRBJ1-5, with D tentatively TRBD1 (6 bases). CDR1 is SGDLS and CDR2 is YYNGEE in the germline V gene. V lost 3 bases, J lost 1 base, and 8 bases lay in between. The CDR3 spans 14 residues. The CDR3 sequence: CASSATGSNQPQHF. CDR3 nucleotides: TGTGCCAGCAGCGCCACAGGGAGCAATCAGCCCCAGCATTTT.

The rearrangement uses TRBV6-2 or TRBV6-3 and TRBJ1-4; TRBD1 is a possible D gene (6 bases). CDR1 and CDR2 from the germline V gene are MNHEY and SVGEGT. V lost 6 bases and J 7 bases, leaving 15 bases between the germline ends. The CDR3 runs to 14 residues. CDR3: CASSEQGMSEKLFF. CDR3 sequence (DNA): TGTGCCAGCAGCGAACAGGGAATGAGTGAAAAACTGTTTTTT.

The chain employs TRBV19 and TRBJ1-2, with D possibly being TRBD1 (5 bases). V was trimmed by 7 bases and J by 4 bases, leaving 19 bases between them. The CDR3 covers 15 residues. Germline-derived CDR1 and CDR2 are LNHDA and SQIVND (reference sequence). CDR3 nucleotide sequence: TGTGCCAGTACCCAGGGAGGAGGCTTCGGCTATGGCTACACCTTC. Its protein is CASTQGGGFGYGYTF.

The chain joins TRBV2 to TRBJ2-2, with D possibly TRBD1 on 5 matching bases. Looked up from germline, CDR1 is SNHLY and CDR2 is FYNNEI. CDR3 length: 16 amino acids. Trimming removed 5 bases from V and 6 bases from J, with 19 bases in between. CDR3 DNA: TGTGCCAGCAGTTCCGTACTTGGCCTGGGGCCCGGGGAGCTGTTTTTT. Translating gives CASSSVLGLGPGELFF.

With regard to this clone: The sample carries other DNA sequences with the same CDR3. The V call is TRBV30, the J call TRBJ2-7; TRBD1 aligns across 7 bases. Germline trimming cut 2 bases from V and 0 bases from J; bases unmatched to any gene: 1. CDR3 length equals 13 residues. Germline assignment: CDR1 GTSNPN and CDR2 SVGIG (reference sequence). CDR3 coding DNA: TGTGCCTGGAGTCGGGACAGCTCCTACGAGCAGTACTTC. Its protein is CAWSRDSSYEQYF.